Listed below are T cell receptor beta chains from one sample, sequenced in a study of vaccination effects on CD4 cells after COVID-19. Profiling relied on immunoSEQ multiplex PCR, and the TCRdb table lists in-frame clones only, not all of them. Among tens of thousands of clones listed, around 69% were seen once. No antigens are known for them. The material sequenced was CD4+ T cells from PBMCs cultured without peptide, taken after COVID-19 vaccination. These receptors were obtained from a human donor who received a COVID-19 vaccine. Each CDR3 is given with its conserved first and last residue.

v_call cdr3_aa
TRBV19 CATTASGFADTQYF
TRBV5-1 CASSLAGQTNSPLHF
TRBV7-2 CASSLVAGQNGVTQYF
TRBV4-1 CASSQQPDRDQETQYF
TRBV28 CASSLSQANQPQHF
TRBV6-5 CASSSIGGGAGDTQYF
TRBV30 CAWSRTAKGDGYTF
TRBV28 CASSPAKGSNQPQHF
TRBV5-1 CASSFGPTTNEKLFF
TRBV19 CASRTPNYGYTF
TRBV2 CASSEGGSNQPQHF
TRBV29-1 CSAFAGIGYQETQYF
TRBV9 CASSLNPGLRDYGYTF
TRBV5-1 CASSSDSYEAFF
TRBV4-1 CASSQGTVSNQPQHF
TRBV21-1 CASSKLGTRKLFF
TRBV14 CASSQEGGGAQETQYF
TRBV6-1 CASSEHWGGEQPQHF
TRBV7-9 CASTRGSGETQYF
TRBV25-1 CASSVREGTPQHF
TRBV7-2 CASSRNRVRETQYF
TRBV19 CASSSFQGLQETQYF
TRBV28 CASSLPAGTGELFF
TRBV30 CAWSGGGSGAKNIQYF
TRBV7-2 CASSRGYGYTF
TRBV2 CASSLRGANTEAFF
TRBV7-2 CASRIAGSSDTQYF
TRBV18 CASSKSPGREGNYGYTF
TRBV24-1 CATGGSGGNQPQHF
TRBV6-5 CASREGPAAQYGYTF
TRBV5-1 CASSSNANTGELFF
TRBV2 CASSEASGVSNQPQHF
TRBV28 CASSLSVLVSSNYGYTF
TRBV15 CATRLSGYQPQHF
TRBV7-2 CASSQTGGGYTF
TRBV19 CASSILGDLAKNIQYF
TRBV19 CASSIGWAGDIQYF
TRBV30 CAWNSGVKFF
TRBV6-2/TRBV6-3 CASSYGAGNTGELFF
TRBV20-1 CSARVGTEAFF
TRBV11-2 CASTWELEAGNTIYF
TRBV6-2/TRBV6-3 CASSLTRGQPQHF
TRBV7-2 CASSGGAYEQFF
TRBV24-1 CATSAPPRAGTYNEQFF
TRBV3-1/TRBV3-2 CASSQDRRQIYGYTF
TRBV6-5 CASSYGRKDNSPLHF
TRBV2 CASSGYNEQFF
TRBV9 CASSEGPHRGEKLFF
TRBV5-8 CASSLGQRQETQYF
TRBV19 CAVGAQPVDTQYF